Sequencing of this T cell receptor (beta chain) was carried out in a study of graft-versus-host responses after intestinal transplantation. Study-level information: The whole recipient group had anti-thymocyte globulin induction followed by tacrolimus and steroids for two to three years.

Regarding the study as a whole: Ileal or blood samples showed some GvH clones first, and such clones were also found in recipient marrow. High graft-versus-host to host-versus-graft clonal ratios were found in allografts of patients who had graft-donor T cell macrochimerism.

This clone was seen just once. What it binds is unknown. Clones were sequenced by immunoSEQ multiplex PCR, and TCRdb holds only the in-frame ones, with some missing. The table includes about 45,000 clones, roughly 91% detected once. The germline V gene encodes CDR1 SGHAT and CDR2 FQNNGV. The CDR3 consists of 15 residues. The V end lost 4 bases, the J end lost 6 bases, and 16 bases lay between the germline ends. The receptor was isolated from a human patient who received an intestinal transplant, so some T cells may come from the graft donor. The sequencing here drew on PBMCs, taken 524 days after transplant. The chain recombines TRBV11-2 with TRBJ1-5, with D maybe TRBD1 (6 bases). The CDR3 sequence: CASSSTGPPSQPQHF. The CDR3, as DNA: TGTGCCAGCAGCTCGACAGGACCTCCCAGTCAGCCCCAGCATTTT.